Listed here are 31 T cell receptor beta chains from one sample, sequenced in a study of cytomegalovirus exposure and HLA in healthy donors. Use of 60 Vbeta and 13 Jbeta primers characterized the PCR. Profiling relied on immunoSEQ multiplex PCR, and the TCRdb table lists in-frame clones only, not all of them. The repertoire includes around 180,000 clones, 85% of them detected once, and 1% sits in the top ten. Sequencing was carried out using PBMCs. These receptors originate from a boy between 2 and 10 years old in good health and CMV-seronegative.

The CDR3 region is CASSALARQGTYEQYF. The CDR3 nucleotides are TGTGCCAGCAGTGCACTAGCGCGTCAGGGAACCTACGAGCAGTACTTC. The V and J genes are TRBV6-1 and TRBJ2-7, with 7 bases identical to TRBD2. With V trimmed by 4 bases and J by 2 bases, 11 bases remained unmatched. Germline V gene sequence: CDR1 MNHNS, CDR2 SASEGT. CDR3 size: 16 residues.

CDR3 residues: CASTSGQGFTGELFF. CDR3 sequence (DNA): TGTGCCAGCACCTCGGGACAGGGTTTCACCGGGGAGCTGTTTTTT. V usage is TRBV25-1 and J usage is TRBJ2-2; 9 bases align to TRBD1. Germline CDR1 is MGHDK and CDR2 is SYGVNS. Losses at the gene ends were 7 bases for V and 4 bases for J; bases not matched to a gene: 7. CDR3 length equals 15 residues.

CDR3 region: CASSATGVPGNQPQHF. The CDR3 DNA is TGTGCCAGCAGTGCCACAGGGGTCCCGGGCAATCAGCCCCAGCATTTT. This chain uses TRBV28 with TRBJ1-5; 7 nucleotides align to TRBD1. This CDR3 region has 16 residues. Trimming took 5 bases from V and 2 from J; bases not matched to a gene: 9. CDR1 is MDHEN and CDR2 is SYDVKM in the germline V gene.

This sequence joins TRBV2 and TRBJ2-5; maybe TRBD1 (6 bases). V shed 7 bases and J shed 1 base, with 16 bases lying between them. Looked up from germline, CDR1 is SNHLY and CDR2 is FYNNEI. There are 15 residues in the CDR3. As DNA, the CDR3 is TGTGCCAGCAATAGGGGTACAGGGCCCCAAGAGACCCAGTACTTC. Its translation: CASNRGTGPQETQYF.

In this sample, this clone turned up once. This chain connects TRBV2 to TRBJ2-3; a weak D match, TRBD2 (5 bases). CDR1 and CDR2 (germline): SNHLY, FYNNEI. Trimming stripped 3 bases from V and 0 bases from J, with 13 bases between. The CDR3 runs to 16 residues. The CDR3 sequence is CASSELGSGSTDTQYF. CDR3 nucleotide sequence: TGTGCCAGCAGTGAGCTAGGATCGGGAAGCACAGATACGCAGTATTTT.

The V call is TRBV6-5, the J call TRBJ2-7, with no clear D. Trimming pared 6 bases from V and 0 bases from J, leaving 12 bases between. This CDR3 has 14 residues. CDR1 is MNHEY, CDR2 SVGAGI, per germline. In DNA form, the CDR3 reads TGTGCCAGCAGCTCTTCAGTAAGCTCCTACGAGCAGTACTTC. Protein sequence: CASSSSVSSYEQYF.

The chain has TRBV28 and TRBJ1-3; possible D gene TRBD1, 5 bases. CDR1 MDHEN and CDR2 SYDVKM come from the germline V gene. The CDR3 covers 15 residues. Trimming took off 6 bases at V and 2 bases at J, with 14 bases between the two ends. This chain's CDR3 is CASSEDKGPGNTIYF. CDR3 sequence (DNA): TGTGCCAGCAGCGAGGACAAGGGGCCTGGAAACACCATATATTTT.

The rearrangement joins TRBV30 to TRBJ1-2; D may be TRBD1 (5 bases). Germline lookup yields CDR1 GTSNPN and CDR2 SVGIG (reference sequence). Trimming took off 0 bases at V and 10 bases at J, with 15 bases between the two ends. The CDR3 is 13 amino acids. In DNA, the CDR3 is TGTGCCTGGAGTGTAGGAGACCATGGGGCCTACACCTTC. This translates into CAWSVGDHGAYTF.

This chain joins TRBV27 and TRBJ1-1, with D possibly being TRBD1 (6 bases). Germline V gives CDR1 MNHEY, CDR2 SMNVEV (reference sequence). The ends were cut back, 3 bases at V and 1 base at J, with 12 bases in the middle. The CDR3 is 15 amino acids. The CDR3 spells CASSFSSQGNTEAFF. In nucleotides, the CDR3 is TGTGCCAGCAGTTTTTCCTCACAGGGGAACACTGAAGCTTTCTTT.

The chain recombines TRBV6-6 with TRBJ2-5, with a weak D call TRBD2 (6 bases). From germline, CDR1 is MNHNY and CDR2 SVGAGI (reference sequence). The CDR3 runs 15 residues. Trimming stripped 2 bases from V and 0 bases from J, with 10 bases between. CDR3 in amino acids: CASSYAGRDQETQYF. In DNA form, the CDR3 reads TGTGCCAGCAGTTACGCGGGAAGGGACCAAGAGACCCAGTACTTC.

The rearrangement uses TRBV28 and TRBJ1-4; unclear D gene. Per germline, CDR1 MDHEN and CDR2 SYDVKM. This CDR3 region has 13 residues. Trimming pared 6 bases from V and 7 bases from J, leaving 12 bases between. Written as DNA, the CDR3 is TGTGCCAGCAGCCCTGCCTTGCGTGAAAAACTGTTTTTT. Protein: CASSPALREKLFF.

The chain couples TRBV25-1 to TRBJ2-1; 9 bases map to TRBD1. The J segment lost 4 bases and the V segment lost 4 bases, leaving 5 bases of the junction unmatched. Germline CDR1 reads MGHDK; CDR2 reads SYGVNS. The CDR3 is 15 residues long. The CDR3 spells CASSVQGAPYNEQFF. In DNA, the CDR3 is TGTGCCAGCAGTGTACAGGGGGCCCCATACAATGAGCAGTTCTTC.

The J gene is TRBJ1-1, the V gene TRBV28, with 7 bases lining up with TRBD1. V trimming: 6 bases; J trimming: 0 bases; junction bases outside the gene matches: 7. CDR3 length equals 15 residues. The germline gives CDR1 MDHEN, CDR2 SYDVKM. The CDR3 sequence is CASSPLGTVNTEAFF. CDR3 DNA sequence: TGTGCCAGCAGCCCCCTGGGGACAGTGAACACTGAAGCTTTCTTT.

The gene calls are TRBV28 and TRBJ2-3, with 11 bases lining up with TRBD2. Germline V lookup: CDR1 MDHEN, CDR2 SYDVKM. This CDR3 is 16 amino acids long. Trimming took 5 bases from V and 6 from J; bases not matched to a gene: 10. The CDR3 DNA is TGTGCCAGCAGTCAACGGACTAGCGGGCCACGGGATACGCAGTATTTT. The encoded protein is CASSQRTSGPRDTQYF.

The rearrangement joins TRBV7-9 to TRBJ1-4; 9 nucleotides align to TRBD1. CDR1 is SEHNR and CDR2 is FQNEAQ in the germline V gene (reference sequence). V shed 5 bases and J 6 bases; nucleotides not matched to a gene: 4. This CDR3 is 14 amino acids long. This CDR3 reads CASSRQGVDEKLFF. Written as DNA, the CDR3 is TGTGCCAGCAGCCGACAGGGGGTCGATGAAAAACTGTTTTTT.

In regard to this clone: At the DNA level, this CDR3 is encoded by other sequences in the same sample as well. The V gene is TRBV6-5, the J gene TRBJ2-1, with D perhaps matching TRBD2 (6 bases). This CDR3 contains 11 residues. V dropped 8 bases and J dropped 6 bases, with 8 bases sitting between them. Germline V CDR1 and CDR2: MNHEY, SVGAGI. Here the CDR3 reads CASGRGNEQFF. DNA for the CDR3: TGTGCCAGCGGGCGGGGCAATGAGCAGTTCTTC.

The CDR3: CASSPSAGGGREQFF. CDR3 coding DNA: TGTGCCAGCAGTCCCTCCGCGGGAGGGGGGCGTGAGCAGTTCTTC. V and J are TRBV6-4 and TRBJ2-1; 9 bases align to TRBD2. J lost 9 bases, V lost 5 bases, and 11 bases had no gene match. Germline CDR1 MRHNA, CDR2 SNTAGT. The CDR3 length is 15 residues.

This chain links TRBV4-1 with TRBJ1-3, with D perhaps TRBD1 (6 bases). CDR3 size: 17 residues. The V and J ends lost 4 bases and 0 bases respectively, with 16 bases between them. Germline-derived CDR1 and CDR2 are MGHRA and YSYEKL. The CDR3 is CASSPWTVPLSGNTIYF. The DNA for the CDR3 is TGCGCCAGCAGCCCCTGGACAGTCCCCCTCTCTGGAAACACCATATATTTT.

In this sample, this clone turned up a few times. This sequence joins TRBV19 and TRBJ2-7, with a tentative D call TRBD1 (5 bases). Germline-derived CDR1 and CDR2 are LNHDA and SQIVND (reference sequence). The CDR3 is made up of 13 amino acids. The V end was cut by 3 bases, the J end by 3 bases, with 9 bases between. CDR3 sequence reads: CASSIARDYEQYF. For the CDR3, the DNA is TGTGCCAGTAGTATCGCCAGGGACTACGAGCAGTACTTC.

The chain recombines TRBV7-3 with TRBJ2-1, with D possibly being TRBD2 (5 bases). The germline gives CDR1 SGHTA, CDR2 FQGTGA. Trimming removed 1 base from V and 8 bases from J, with 9 bases in between. The CDR3 extends over 13 amino acids. CDR3 nucleotide sequence: TGTGCCAGCAGCTTAATGCTGAGGGATGAGCAGTTCTTC. Its translation: CASSLMLRDEQFF.

The chain recombines TRBV5-8 with TRBJ2-3; 16 bases agree with TRBD2. The CDR3 runs 17 residues. The V segment lost 4 bases and the J segment 3 bases; nucleotides outside the gene matches: 5. CDR1 is SGHTS and CDR2 is YDEGEE in the germline V gene. CDR3 loop: CASSLGLAGGPTDTQYF. DNA for the CDR3: TGTGCCAGCAGCCTGGGACTAGCGGGAGGGCCAACAGATACGCAGTATTTT. The full variable domain, completed using reference TRBV5-8 and TRBJ2-3, is EAGVTQSPTHLIKTRGQQATLRCSPISGHTSVYWYQQALGLGLQFLLWYDEGEERNRGNFPPRFSGRQFPNYSSELNVNALELEDSALYLCASSLGLAGGPTDTQYFGPGTRLTVL.

The chain couples TRBV6-4 to TRBJ2-1; D may be TRBD2 (6 bases). This CDR3 comprises 13 residues. Germline V gene lookup returns CDR1 MRHNA and CDR2 SNTAGT. V lost 5 bases to trimming and J lost 5 bases, with 10 bases between them. The chain's CDR3 is CASSLTRNNEQFF. CDR3 in DNA: TGTGCCAGCAGTTTGACTAGGAACAATGAGCAGTTCTTC.

The CDR3 region is CASSYALSQPQHF. CDR3 in DNA: TGTGCCAGCAGTTACGCTTTGAGCCAGCCCCAGCATTTT. The chain is built from TRBV6-5 and TRBJ1-5; no clear D. Germline assignment: CDR1 MNHEY and CDR2 SVGAGI. V shed 2 bases and J shed 7 bases, with 9 bases lying between them. This CDR3 spans 13 amino acids.

The J gene is TRBJ2-4, the V gene TRBV11-3; 9 nucleotides line up with TRBD1. The CDR3 has 12 residues. V trimming: 4 bases; J trimming: 9 bases; junction bases outside the gene matches: 1. Looked up from germline, CDR1 is SGHNT and CDR2 is YENEEA. The CDR3 loop reads CASSSTGGIQYF. CDR3 DNA: TGTGCCAGCAGCTCGACAGGGGGCATTCAGTACTTC. Full variable domain (missing parts from reference TRBV11-3 and TRBJ2-4): EAGVVQSPRYKIIEKKQPVAFWCNPISGHNTLYWYLQNLGQGPELLIRYENEEAVDDSQLPKDRFSAERLKGVDSTLKIQPAELGDSAVYLCASSSTGGIQYFGAGTRLSVL.

As DNA, the CDR3 is TGTGCCACCGGACTAGCCGGCAATGAGCAGTTCTTC. Translation: CATGLAGNEQFF. This sequence joins TRBV7-9 and TRBJ2-1; 8 nucleotides match TRBD2. From germline, CDR1 is SEHNR and CDR2 FQNEAQ (reference sequence). The CDR3 runs to 12 residues. With 10 bases clipped from V and 6 bases from J, the junction kept 5 bases outside the gene matches. The full variable domain, with the rest looked up from reference TRBV7-9 and TRBJ2-1, is DTGVSQNPRHKITKRGQNVTFRCDPISEHNRLYWYRQTLGQGPEFLTYFQNEAQLEKSRLLSDRFSAERPKGSFSTLEIQRTEQGDSAMYLCATGLAGNEQFFGPGTRLTVL.

The genes are TRBV19 and TRBJ1-2; TRBD1 aligns across 7 bases. Germline trimming cut 6 bases from V and 8 bases from J; bases unmatched to any gene: 15. CDR3 length: 15 residues. Germline V CDR1 and CDR2: LNHDA, SQIVND (reference sequence). DNA of the CDR3: TGTGCCAGTAGCCGAAACACCGGGACAGAAGGCGGCTACACCTTC. Amino acids: CASSRNTGTEGGYTF.

This sequence joins TRBV27 and TRBJ2-3, with 8 positions matching TRBD2. With V trimmed by 6 bases and J by 1 base, 6 bases remained unmatched. Germline V CDR1 and CDR2: MNHEY, SMNVEV (reference sequence). The CDR3 extends over 15 amino acids. The CDR3 loop is CASSSGGTGTDTQYF. The CDR3 DNA is TGTGCCAGCAGCTCGGGGGGGACGGGCACAGATACGCAGTATTTT.

The chain recombines TRBV10-3 with TRBJ1-3; D unresolved. Trimming took 6 bases from V and 1 from J, leaving 10 bases between them. This CDR3 is built from 14 residues. The germline V gene encodes CDR1 ENHRY and CDR2 SYGVKD. In nucleotides, the CDR3 is TGTGCCATCAGATTGGCGGGATCTGGAAACACCATATATTTT. This encodes CAIRLAGSGNTIYF.

Note on this clone: The sample holds other DNA sequences that translate to the same CDR3. The rearrangement links TRBV6-1 to TRBJ1-5; D possibly corresponds to TRBD1 (6 bases). Germline loops: CDR1 MNHNS, CDR2 SASEGT. The V and J ends lost 4 bases and 4 bases respectively, with 11 bases between them. The CDR3 has 14 amino acids. In nucleotides, the CDR3 is TGTGCCAGCAGTGTACTAGGGGGAAATCAGCCCCAGCATTTT. As protein: CASSVLGGNQPQHF.

The chain is built from TRBV7-6 and TRBJ2-3, with 10 bases that match TRBD2. V dropped 5 bases and J dropped 3; count of bases not matched to a gene: 5. The CDR3 covers 15 residues. The germline gives CDR1 SGHVS, CDR2 FNYEAQ. CDR3 bases: TGTGCCAGCAGCCTACTAGCGGGAAAGACAGATACGCAGTATTTT. It codes for CASSLLAGKTDTQYF.

This chain joins TRBV19 and TRBJ2-5; a possible D gene is TRBD1 (5 bases). The CDR3 sequence is 15 residues long. The germline gives CDR1 LNHDA, CDR2 SQIVND (reference sequence). Trimming took 4 bases from V and 1 from J, leaving 13 bases between them. The CDR3 region is CASSNPQGSQETQYF. The CDR3 coding sequence is TGTGCCAGTAGTAACCCTCAGGGAAGCCAAGAGACCCAGTACTTC.